The sequence of this TCR beta chain was determined in a study of cytomegalovirus exposure and HLA in healthy donors. This CDR3 is 16 amino acids long. Germline V lookup: CDR1 MNHEY, CDR2 SVGAGI. Trimming cost V 0 bases and J 0 bases, with 9 bases left between them. Worth noting for this clone: Other nucleotide sequences in the sample specify the same CDR3.

PCR involved 60 Vbeta and 13 Jbeta primers. Using immunoSEQ multiplex PCR, the repertoire was profiled, and TCRdb retains in-frame clones only, with some absent. Of around 130,000 clones in the sample, about 71% are singletons; the top ten hold approximately 2.6%. The sequenced sample was PBMCs. This sequence originates from an older woman in good health and CMV-seropositive. The rearrangement uses TRBV6-5 and TRBJ2-1; D may be TRBD2 (6 bases). The CDR3 bases are TGTGCCAGCAGTTACTCTCTCGGGAGCTCCTACAATGAGCAGTTCTTC. Translating it yields CASSYSLGSSYNEQFF.